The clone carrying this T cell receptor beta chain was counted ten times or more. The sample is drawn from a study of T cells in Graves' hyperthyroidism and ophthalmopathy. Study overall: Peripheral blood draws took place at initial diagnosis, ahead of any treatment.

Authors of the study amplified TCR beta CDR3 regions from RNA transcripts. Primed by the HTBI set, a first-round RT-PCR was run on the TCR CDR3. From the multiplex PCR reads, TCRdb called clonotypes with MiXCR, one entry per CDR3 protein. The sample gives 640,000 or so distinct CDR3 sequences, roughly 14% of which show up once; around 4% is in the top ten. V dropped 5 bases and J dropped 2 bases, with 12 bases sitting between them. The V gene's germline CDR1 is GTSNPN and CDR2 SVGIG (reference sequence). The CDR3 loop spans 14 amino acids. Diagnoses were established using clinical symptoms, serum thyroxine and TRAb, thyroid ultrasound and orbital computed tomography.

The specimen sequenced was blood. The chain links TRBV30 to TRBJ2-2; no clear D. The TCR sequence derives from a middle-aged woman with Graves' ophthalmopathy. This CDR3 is CAWEYGVNTGELFF. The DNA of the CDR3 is TGTGCCTGGGAATATGGAGTAAACACCGGGGAGCTGTTTTTT.